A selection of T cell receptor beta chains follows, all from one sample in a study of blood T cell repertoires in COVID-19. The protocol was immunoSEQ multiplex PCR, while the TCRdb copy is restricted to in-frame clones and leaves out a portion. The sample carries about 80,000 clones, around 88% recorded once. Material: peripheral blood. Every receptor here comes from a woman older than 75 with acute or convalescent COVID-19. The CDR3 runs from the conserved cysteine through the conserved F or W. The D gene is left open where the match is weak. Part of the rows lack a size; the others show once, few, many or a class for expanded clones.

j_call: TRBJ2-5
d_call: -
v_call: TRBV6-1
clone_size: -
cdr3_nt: TGTGCCAGCAGTGAAGCGGTGTCTAGCGCTTTGGGGGAGACCCAGTACTTC
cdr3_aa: CASSEAVSSALGETQYF

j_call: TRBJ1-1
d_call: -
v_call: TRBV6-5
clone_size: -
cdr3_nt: TGTGCCAGCAGAATCAGACGGGGGTCGGGCACTGAAGCTTTCTTT
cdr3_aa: CASRIRRGSGTEAFF

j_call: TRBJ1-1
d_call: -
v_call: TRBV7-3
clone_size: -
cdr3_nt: TGTGCCAGCAGCTTAACCAGGGTGGCTACTTTAACTGAAGCTTTCTTT
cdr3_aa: CASSLTRVATLTEAFF

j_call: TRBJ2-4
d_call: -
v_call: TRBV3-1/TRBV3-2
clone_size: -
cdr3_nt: TGTGCCAGCAGCCAAGGCGGGAAAAAAAACATTCAGTACTTC
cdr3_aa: CASSQGGKKNIQYF

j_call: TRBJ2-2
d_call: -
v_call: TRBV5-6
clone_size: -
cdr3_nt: TGTGCCAGCAGCTTGCCGTACACCGGGGAGCTGTTTTTT
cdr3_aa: CASSLPYTGELFF

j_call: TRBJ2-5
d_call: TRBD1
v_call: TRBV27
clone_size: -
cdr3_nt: TGTGCCAGCAGTCCCACGACAGGGGGATCAGAGACCCAGTACTTC
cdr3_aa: CASSPTTGGSETQYF

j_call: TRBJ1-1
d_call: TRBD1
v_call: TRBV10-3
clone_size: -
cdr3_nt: TGTGCCTCACGACAGGGCACTGAAGCTTTCTTT
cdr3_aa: CASRQGTEAFF

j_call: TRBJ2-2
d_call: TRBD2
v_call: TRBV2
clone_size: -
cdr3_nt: TGTGCCAGCGGCCGGACTAGCGGGGCGCTGCTCAACACCGGGGAGCTGTTTTTT
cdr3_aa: CASGRTSGALLNTGELFF

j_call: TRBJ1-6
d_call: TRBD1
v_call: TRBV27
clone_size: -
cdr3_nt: TGTGCCAGCAGTTCAACCGGGACAGGGGGGATTAATTCACCCCTCCACTTT
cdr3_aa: CASSSTGTGGINSPLHF

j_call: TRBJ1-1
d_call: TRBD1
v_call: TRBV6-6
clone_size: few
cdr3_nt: TGTGCCAGCAGTTCGGGGACAGGGAAGGCCCTAGGAGCTTTCTTT
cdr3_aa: CASSSGTGKALGAFF

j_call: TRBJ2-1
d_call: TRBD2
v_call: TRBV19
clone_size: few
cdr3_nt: TGTGCCAGTATGCGAGCGGGATCATACAATGAGCAGTTCTTC
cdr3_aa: CASMRAGSYNEQFF

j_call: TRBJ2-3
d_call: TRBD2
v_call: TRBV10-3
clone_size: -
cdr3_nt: TGTGCCATCAGCCCCCTCCGTAGAGCGGGGGGGCGCTTCACAGATACGCAGTATTTT
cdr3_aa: CAISPLRRAGGRFTDTQYF

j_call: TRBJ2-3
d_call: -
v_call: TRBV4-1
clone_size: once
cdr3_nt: TGCGCCAGCAGCTCCGGGGGCGGGGGTGCATCCCCCACAGATACGCAGTATTTT
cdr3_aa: CASSSGGGGASPTDTQYF

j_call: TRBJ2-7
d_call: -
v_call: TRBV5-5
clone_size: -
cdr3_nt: TGTGCCAGCAGCTTGAATGTGCGGTCTAGGAGGGAGCAGTACTTC
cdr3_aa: CASSLNVRSRREQYF

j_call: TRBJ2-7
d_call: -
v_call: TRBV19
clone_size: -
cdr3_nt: TGTGCCAGTAGTCAAACAGGGTCCTACGAGCAGTACTTC
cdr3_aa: CASSQTGSYEQYF

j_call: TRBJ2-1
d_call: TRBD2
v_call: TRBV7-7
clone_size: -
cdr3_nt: TGTGCTAGCAGCTCACTAGCGGGAGACTACAATGAGCAGTTCTTC
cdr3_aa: CASSSLAGDYNEQFF

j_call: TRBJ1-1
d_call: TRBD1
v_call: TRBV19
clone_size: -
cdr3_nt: TGTGCCAGTAGTATAACCAGACAGGGGACTGAAGCTTTCTTT
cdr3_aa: CASSITRQGTEAFF

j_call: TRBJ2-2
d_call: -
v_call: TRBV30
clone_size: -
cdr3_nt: TGTGCCTGGAGCCTCCCTGGCAGTGGGAGGCCCGGGGAGCTGTTTTTT
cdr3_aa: CAWSLPGSGRPGELFF

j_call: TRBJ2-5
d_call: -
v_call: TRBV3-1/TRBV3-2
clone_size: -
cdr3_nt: TGTGCCAGCAGCCCATCCCGGGGGACTGGCCAAGAGACCCAGTACTTC
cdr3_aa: CASSPSRGTGQETQYF

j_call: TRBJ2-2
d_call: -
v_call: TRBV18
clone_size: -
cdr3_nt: TGTGCCAGCTCACCAACAGGGTCGGACACCGGGGAGCTGTTTTTT
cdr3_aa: CASSPTGSDTGELFF

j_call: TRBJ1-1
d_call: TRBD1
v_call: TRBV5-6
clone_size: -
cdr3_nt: TGTGCCAGCAGCTTCGGGGACAGGGAGAACACTGAAGCTTTCTTT
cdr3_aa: CASSFGDRENTEAFF

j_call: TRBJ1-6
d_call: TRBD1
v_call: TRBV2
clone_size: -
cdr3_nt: TGTGCCAGCAGAAAGTGGAGACAGGGAGAATCACCCCTCCACTTT
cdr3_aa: CASRKWRQGESPLHF

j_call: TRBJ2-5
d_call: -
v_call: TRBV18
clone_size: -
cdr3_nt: TGTGCCAGCTCACCTACACCCAGCGGAGAGACCCAGTACTTC
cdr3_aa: CASSPTPSGETQYF

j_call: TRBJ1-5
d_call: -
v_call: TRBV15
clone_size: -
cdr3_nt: TGTGCCACCAGCTACAGAGGGAATCAGCCCCAGCATTTT
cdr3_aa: CATSYRGNQPQHF

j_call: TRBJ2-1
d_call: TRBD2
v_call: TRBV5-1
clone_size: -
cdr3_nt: TGCGCCAGCAGCCCCAGGACTAGCGGGAGTAGGTACAATGAGCAGTTCTTC
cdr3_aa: CASSPRTSGSRYNEQFF

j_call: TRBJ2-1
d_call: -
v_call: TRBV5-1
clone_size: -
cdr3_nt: TGCGCCAGCAGCTTGGATAATTCCTACAATGAGCAGTTCTTC
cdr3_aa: CASSLDNSYNEQFF

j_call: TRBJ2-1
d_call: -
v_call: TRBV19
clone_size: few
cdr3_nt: TGTGCCAGTAGTATCGTAACCGGGGATGAGCAGTTCTTC
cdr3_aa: CASSIVTGDEQFF

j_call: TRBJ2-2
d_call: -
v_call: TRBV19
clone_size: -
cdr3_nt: TGTGCCAGTAGTATCTTCGGGGGTCTAAGCGGGACCGGGGAGCTGTTTTTT
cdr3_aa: CASSIFGGLSGTGELFF

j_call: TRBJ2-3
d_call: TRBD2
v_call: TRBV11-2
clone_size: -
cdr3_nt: TGTGCCAGCAGCCGAACACTAGCGGGGTTCACAGATACGCAGTATTTT
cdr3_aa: CASSRTLAGFTDTQYF

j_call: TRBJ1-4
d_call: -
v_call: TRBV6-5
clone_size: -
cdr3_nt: TGTGCCATACCCGGGAGGGGGGGGATAGGTGAAAAACTGTTTTTT
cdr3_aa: CAIPGRGGIGEKLFF

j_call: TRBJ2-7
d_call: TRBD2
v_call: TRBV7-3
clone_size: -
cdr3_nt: TGTGCCAGCAGCTCCCTCTCGGCGGGAGGGCCGTACGAGCAGTACTTC
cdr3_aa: CASSSLSAGGPYEQYF

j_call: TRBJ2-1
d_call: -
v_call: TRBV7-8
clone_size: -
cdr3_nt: TGTGCCAGCAGCTTAGCCCCCCTAGGAGGCAATGAGCAGTTCTTC
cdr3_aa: CASSLAPLGGNEQFF

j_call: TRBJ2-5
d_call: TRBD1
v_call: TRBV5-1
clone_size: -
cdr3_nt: TGCGCCAGCAGCTTGACAGGGACAGGGTGGCAGACCCAGTACTTC
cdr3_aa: CASSLTGTGWQTQYF

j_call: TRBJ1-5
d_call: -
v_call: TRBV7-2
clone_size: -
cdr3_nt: TGTGCCAGCAGCCTGGGGAGTCCCGCGAGCAATCAGCCCCAGCATTTT
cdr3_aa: CASSLGSPASNQPQHF

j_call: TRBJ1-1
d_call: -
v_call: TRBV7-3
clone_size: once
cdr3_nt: TGTGCCAGCAGCCCATTCGGGTTTGGGACTGAAGCTTTCTTT
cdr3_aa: CASSPFGFGTEAFF

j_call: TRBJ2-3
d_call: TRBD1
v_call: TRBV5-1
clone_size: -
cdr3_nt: TGCGCCAGCAGCTTGGGTGTGACAGGGCCAGATACGCAGTATTTT
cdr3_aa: CASSLGVTGPDTQYF

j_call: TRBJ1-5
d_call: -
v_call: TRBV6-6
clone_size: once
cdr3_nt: TGTGCCAGCAAACAAGGGGGTTATAGCAATCAGCCCCAGCATTTT
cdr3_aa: CASKQGGYSNQPQHF

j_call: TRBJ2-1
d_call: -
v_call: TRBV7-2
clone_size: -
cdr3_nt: TGTGCCAGCAGCTTTGAAGGGGGCAATGAGCAGTTCTTC
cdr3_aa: CASSFEGGNEQFF

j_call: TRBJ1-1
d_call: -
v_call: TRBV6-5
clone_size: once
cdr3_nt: TGTGCCAGCACCCCCCGGGGAACAAACACTGAAGCTTTCTTT
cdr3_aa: CASTPRGTNTEAFF

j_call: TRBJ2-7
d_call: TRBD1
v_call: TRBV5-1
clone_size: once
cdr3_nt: TGCGCCAGCAGCCTGACAGGGGCACAGAGTGAGCAGTACTTC
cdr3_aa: CASSLTGAQSEQYF

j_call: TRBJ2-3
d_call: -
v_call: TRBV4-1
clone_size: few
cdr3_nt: TGCGCCAGCAGCCAAGATCCCGCAGGCACAGATACGCAGTATTTT
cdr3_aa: CASSQDPAGTDTQYF

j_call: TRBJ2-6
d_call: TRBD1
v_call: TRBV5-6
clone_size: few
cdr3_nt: TGTGCCAGCACCCCGACAGGGAACTTCGCTGGGGCCAACGTCCTGACTTTC
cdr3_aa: CASTPTGNFAGANVLTF

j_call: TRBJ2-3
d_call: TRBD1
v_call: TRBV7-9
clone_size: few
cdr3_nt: TGTGCCAGCAGCCCTCGGGACAGGGGACCAGATACGCAGTATTTT
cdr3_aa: CASSPRDRGPDTQYF